Shown below are 17 T cell receptor beta chains from a single sample sequenced in a study of CD8 T cell repertoires and HIV-1 epitope variants. Profiling relied on immunoSEQ multiplex PCR, and the TCRdb table lists in-frame clones only, not all of them. The sample has several thousand clones, roughly 64% seen once; the top ten hold roughly 44%. These receptors' antigens are unknown. Sequenced: cultured CD8+ T cells derived from PBMCs. These receptors all stem from a male donor with HIV.

V and J are TRBV6-5 and TRBJ2-7; 9 bases line up with TRBD2. Germline V gives CDR1 MNHEY, CDR2 SVGAGI. CDR3 length: 13 amino acids. Unmatched junction bases numbered 1, after V lost 3 bases and J lost 4 bases. CDR3 sequence (DNA): TGTGCCAGCAGTTATGCGGGAGGGTACGAGCAGTACTTC. Translated, it gives CASSYAGGYEQYF.

V usage is TRBV4-1 and J usage is TRBJ1-4; D is possibly TRBD1 (5 bases). This CDR3 has 16 amino acids. V was trimmed by 4 bases and J by 7 bases, leaving 19 bases between them. CDR1 and CDR2 (germline): MGHRA, YSYEKL. CDR3 nucleotide sequence: TGCGCCAGCAGCCCCCCCCGGGGGAAGGAGGTTGAAAAACTGTTTTTT. This sequence encodes CASSPPRGKEVEKLFF.

The chain recombines TRBV13 with TRBJ1-6; D is uncertain. This CDR3 is built from 12 residues. Germline V gene lookup returns CDR1 PRHDT and CDR2 FYEKMQ (reference sequence). V shed 0 bases and J shed 10 bases, with 4 bases lying between them. CDR3 region: CASSLGDSPLHF. As DNA, the CDR3 is TGTGCCAGCAGCTTAGGGGACTCACCCCTCCACTTT.

The rearrangement joins TRBV21-1 to TRBJ2-5. TRBV21-1 is a pseudogene locus. This CDR3 comprises 14 residues. As DNA, the CDR3 is TGTGCCAGCTGCAAGGGGATGGAAGAAGAGACCCAGTACTTC. Translating it yields CASCKGMEEETQYF.

The rearrangement uses TRBV4-3 and TRBJ1-1; D gene ambiguous. The CDR3 has 15 residues. V dropped 1 base and J dropped 3 bases, with 12 bases sitting between them. The germline V gene has CDR1 LGHNA and CDR2 YSLEER. CDR3 coding DNA: TGCGCCAGCAGCCAAGGATGGCGGGTTTACACTGAAGCTTTCTTT. Translating it yields CASSQGWRVYTEAFF.

This chain uses TRBV6-6 with TRBJ1-1; the D is unclear. The CDR3 totals 11 residues. Germline CDR1 is MNHNY and CDR2 is SVGAGI (reference sequence). V was shortened by 6 bases and J by 5 bases, with 7 bases between the two germline ends. CDR3 DNA: TGTGCCAGCAGCCCTCGGACTGAAGCTTTCTTT. Its protein product is CASSPRTEAFF.

The chain recombines TRBV5-1 with TRBJ2-5; 10 bases align to TRBD2. J gave up 0 bases and V 5 bases, and 4 bases lay outside the gene matches. The CDR3 consists of 15 residues. Germline V CDR1 and CDR2: SGHRS, YFSETQ. The CDR3 sequence is CASSVLAGYQETQYF. The CDR3 DNA sequence: TGCGCCAGCAGTGTACTAGCGGGGTACCAAGAGACCCAGTACTTC. The full variable domain, in which reference TRBV5-1 and TRBJ2-5 provide the parts outside the CDR3, is KAGVTQTPRYLIKTRGQQVTLSCSPISGHRSVSWYQQTPGQGLQFLFEYFSETQRNKGNFPGRFSGRQFSNSRSEMNVSTLELGDSALYLCASSVLAGYQETQYFGPGTRLLVL.

This chain links TRBV4-1 with TRBJ2-2; D uncertain. Trimming pared 0 bases from V and 6 bases from J, leaving 8 bases between. This CDR3 comprises 14 residues. Germline CDR1 is MGHRA and CDR2 is YSYEKL. The CDR3 region has the DNA TGCGCCAGCAGCCAAGATCTGGGTTCCGGGGAGCTGTTTTTT. Translated, it gives CASSQDLGSGELFF.

This clone was counted only a few times. This chain joins TRBV19 and TRBJ2-2; D is possibly TRBD2 (5 bases). This CDR3 region has 13 residues. Germline CDR1 LNHDA, CDR2 SQIVND (reference sequence). CDR3 DNA: TGTGCTTGCGGGCTGGAGGACACCGGGGAGCTGTTTTTT. Protein: CACGLEDTGELFF.

The genes are TRBV28 and TRBJ2-3; unclear D gene. Deletions cut 2 bases from V and 0 bases from J, with 6 bases between. This CDR3 comprises 14 residues. Germline CDR1 reads MDHEN; CDR2 reads SYDVKM. CDR3 sequence reads: CASSLIGSTDTQYF. Written as DNA, the CDR3 is TGTGCCAGCAGTTTAATCGGGAGCACAGATACGCAGTATTTT.

This clone was observed a handful of times. The chain carries TRBV9 and TRBJ2-7, with 9 nucleotides matching TRBD2. Per the germline V gene, CDR1 is SGDLS and CDR2 is YYNGEE. J gave up 4 bases and V 0 bases, and 5 bases lay outside the gene matches. The CDR3 consists of 15 residues. The CDR3 protein is CASSVGSSGAYEQYF. Here the CDR3 DNA reads TGTGCCAGCAGCGTAGGTTCTAGCGGGGCATACGAGCAGTACTTC.

The J gene is TRBJ2-1, the V gene TRBV5-6, with D possibly being TRBD1 or TRBD2 (6 bases each). The CDR3 covers 15 residues. CDR1 and CDR2 (germline): SGHDT, YYEEEE. Trimming cost V 1 base and J 4 bases, with 12 bases left between them. The CDR3 protein is CASSLWRGEYNEQFF. The CDR3 DNA is TGTGCCAGCAGCTTGTGGAGGGGGGAGTACAATGAGCAGTTCTTC.

The chain has TRBV7-6 and TRBJ1-1, with D perhaps TRBD1 (5 bases). The germline V and J ends were trimmed by 4 bases and 1 base, with 10 bases remaining between them. Per the germline V gene, CDR1 is SGHVS and CDR2 is FNYEAQ. The CDR3 is made up of 14 amino acids. CDR3 DNA sequence: TGTGCCAGCAGCTCCATGGACAAGAACACTGAAGCTTTCTTT. Amino acid sequence: CASSSMDKNTEAFF.

The genes are TRBV7-6 and TRBJ2-1; 7 bases match TRBD2. Germline CDR1 and CDR2: SGHVS and FNYEAQ. V lost 5 bases and J lost 1; bases outside the gene matches: 8. CDR3 length: 16 residues. The CDR3 loop reads CASSPTLADSYNEQFF. The CDR3 region has the DNA TGTGCCAGCAGCCCTACTCTAGCGGATTCCTACAATGAGCAGTTCTTC.

This clone was detected a few times. The gene calls are TRBV13 and TRBJ1-2; 8 bases are a match to TRBD1. The CDR3 extends over 15 amino acids. Germline V gene sequence: CDR1 PRHDT, CDR2 FYEKMQ (reference sequence). Unmatched junction bases numbered 8, after V lost 4 bases and J lost 4 bases. The chain's CDR3 is CASSSQEDRVYGYTF. CDR3 DNA: TGTGCCAGCAGCTCGCAGGAGGACAGGGTCTATGGCTACACCTTC.

A single count supports this clone. The chain joins TRBV7-9 to TRBJ2-1; 7 nucleotides align to TRBD1. This CDR3 contains 15 residues. With V trimmed by 1 base and J by 2 bases, 2 bases remained unmatched. Germline V CDR1 and CDR2: SEHNR, FQNEAQ (reference sequence). The CDR3 DNA reads as TGTGCCAGCAGCTTAGGGCAGGGGGCCTACAATGAGCAGTTCTTC. Amino acid sequence: CASSLGQGAYNEQFF.

The chain is built from TRBV7-9 and TRBJ2-5; D gene uncertain. Trimming cost V 1 base and J 12 bases, with 12 bases left between them. Germline V lookup: CDR1 SEHNR, CDR2 FQNEAQ (reference sequence). CDR3 length: 12 amino acids. CDR3 nucleotide sequence: TGTGCCAGCAGCTTAGAGTCTTCCGAGGAGTACTTC. Its protein product is CASSLESSEEYF. Full variable domain (outside the CDR3, taken from reference TRBV7-9 and TRBJ2-5): DTGVSQNPRHKITKRGQNVTFRCDPISEHNRLYWYRQTLGQGPEFLTYFQNEAQLEKSRLLSDRFSAERPKGSFSTLEIQRTEQGDSAMYLCASSLESSEEYFGPGTRLLVL.